This TCR beta chain is from a study of tumor-infiltrating lymphocytes in localized non-small cell lung cancer. Study-wide results and limits: Technical variation could not be separated from intratumor heterogeneity here. Compared with uninvolved lung, tumors showed higher T cell infiltration by TCRbeta sequencing. No link was found between tumor T-cell fraction and recurrence-free survival. TCR sequencing covered a subset of patients with enough tissue.

Trimming pared 4 bases from V and 1 base from J, leaving 10 bases between. Per the germline V gene, CDR1 is SNHLY and CDR2 is FYNNEI. This CDR3 has 14 amino acids. The protocol was immunoSEQ multiplex PCR, while the TCRdb copy is restricted to in-frame clones and leaves out a portion. The data contain some 12,000 clones, around 78% of them singletons. For this clone: Its antigen is undetermined.

The gene calls are TRBV2 and TRBJ1-1; D gene uncertain. This receptor was identified in a human donor with non-small cell lung cancer. The sample was lung tumor tissue. Here the CDR3 reads CASSANSRNTEAFF. The DNA for the CDR3 is TGTGCCAGCAGTGCCAACTCAAGGAACACTGAAGCTTTCTTT.